This T cell receptor beta chain was profiled in a study of neurological immune-mediated disorders. The time point was: longitudinal time-point 2. The table lists this clonotype with many counts. TCRdb independently ran MiXCR on the 5' RACE reads; one entry per CDR3 protein. The table lists tens of thousands of distinct CDR3 sequences, 8.5% to 10% of them singletons, with around 12% in the top ten. Trimming pared 0 bases from V and 8 bases from J, leaving 15 bases between. CDR1 and CDR2 from the germline V gene are SGDLS and YYNGEE. The CDR3 is 15 residues long. The chain recombines TRBV9 with TRBJ2-1, with D perhaps TRBD1 or TRBD2 (5 bases each). This receptor was identified in a man aged 25-45 years in good health. Specimen: PBMCs. CDR3 sequence reads: CASSVGAKRGDEQFF. CDR3 sequence (DNA): TGTGCCAGCAGCGTAGGGGCGAAGCGAGGGGATGAGCAGTTCTTC.